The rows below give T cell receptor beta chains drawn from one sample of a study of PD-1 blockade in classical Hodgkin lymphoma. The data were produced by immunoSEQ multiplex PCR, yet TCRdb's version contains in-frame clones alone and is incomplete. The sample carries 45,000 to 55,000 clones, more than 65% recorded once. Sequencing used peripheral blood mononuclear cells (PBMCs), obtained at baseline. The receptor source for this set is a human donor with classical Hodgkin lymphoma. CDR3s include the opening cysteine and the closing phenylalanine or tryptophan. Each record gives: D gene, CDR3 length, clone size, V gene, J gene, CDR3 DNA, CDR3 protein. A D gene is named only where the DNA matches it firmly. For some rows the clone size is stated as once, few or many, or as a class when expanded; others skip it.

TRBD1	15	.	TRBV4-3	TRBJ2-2	TGCGCCAGCAGCCAAGGGGACAGGGTGACCGGGGAGCTGTTTTTT	CASSQGDRVTGELFF
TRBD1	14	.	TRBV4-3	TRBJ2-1	TGCGCCAGCAGCCAAGGGACAGGGTCGAGTGAGCAGTTCTTC	CASSQGTGSSEQFF
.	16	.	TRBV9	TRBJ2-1	TGTGCCAGCAGCGTGTCCGGGACACTTGCTTACAATGAGCAGTTCTTC	CASSVSGTLAYNEQFF
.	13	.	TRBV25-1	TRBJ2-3	TGTGCCAGCAGTTACCTCGTGCTAGATACGCAGTATTTT	CASSYLVLDTQYF
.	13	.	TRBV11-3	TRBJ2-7	TGTGCCAGCAGCTTAAGCAGAGCCTACGGGCAGTACTTC	CASSLSRAYGQYF
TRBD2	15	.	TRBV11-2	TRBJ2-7	TGTGCCAGCAGCCCCCTGGGCGGCGGGAGTTACGAGCAGTACTTC	CASSPLGGGSYEQYF
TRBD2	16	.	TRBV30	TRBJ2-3	TGTGCCTGGAGTGTAGCGGGAGTCCGTTTCACAGATACGCAGTATTTT	CAWSVAGVRFTDTQYF
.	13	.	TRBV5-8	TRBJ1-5	TGTGCCAGCAGCTTTGGCCGAAATCAGCCCCAGCATTTT	CASSFGRNQPQHF
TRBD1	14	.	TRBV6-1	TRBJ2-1	TGTGCCAGCAGTACCGGGACAGTTGGCAATGAGCAGTTCTTC	CASSTGTVGNEQFF
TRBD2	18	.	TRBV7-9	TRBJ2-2	TGTGCCAGCAGCTTAGAGAGGGCTAGCGGGGGCTACACCGGGGAGCTGTTTTTT	CASSLERASGGYTGELFF
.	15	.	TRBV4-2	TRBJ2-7	TGTGCCAGCAGCCCCGGGGGAGGCGCTTCCTACGAGCAGTACTTC	CASSPGGGASYEQYF
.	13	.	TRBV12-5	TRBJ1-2	TGTGCTAGTGGCCTCCTGCAGGGACATGGCTACACCTTC	CASGLLQGHGYTF
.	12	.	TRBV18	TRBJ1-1	TGTGCCAGCTCTCGCGGACAGACTGAAGCTTTCTTT	CASSRGQTEAFF
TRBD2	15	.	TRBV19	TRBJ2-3	TGTGCCAGCAGGTCCCGGACTAGCGGCACAGATACGCAGTATTTT	CASRSRTSGTDTQYF
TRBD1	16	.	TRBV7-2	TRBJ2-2	TGTGCCAGCAGCTCGCAGGGGGAGAGGACCGCCGGGGAGCTGTTTTTT	CASSSQGERTAGELFF
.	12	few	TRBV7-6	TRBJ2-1	TGTGCCAGCAGCGTAGCTCTAGGGGAGCAGTTCTTC	CASSVALGEQFF
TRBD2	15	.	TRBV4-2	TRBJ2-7	TGTGCCAGCAGCCAGGGACTAGCGCAGACCTACGAGCAGTACTTC	CASSQGLAQTYEQYF
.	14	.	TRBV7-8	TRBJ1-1	TGTGCCAGCAGCTTAGCCCGGTGGAACACTGAAGCTTTCTTT	CASSLARWNTEAFF
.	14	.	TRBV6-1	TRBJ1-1	TGTGCCAGCCTCGCAACGGAGTTGAACACTGAAGCTTTCTTT	CASLATELNTEAFF
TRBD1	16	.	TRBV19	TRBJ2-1	TGTGCCAGTAGTCCTCGGACAGGCAATATCAACAATGAGCAGTTCTTC	CASSPRTGNINNEQFF
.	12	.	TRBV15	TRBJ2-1	TGTGCCACCAGCCCCCAAGCTACTGAGCAGTTCTTC	CATSPQATEQFF
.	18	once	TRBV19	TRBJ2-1	TGTGCCAGTAGTACCAATACCCCAGGGGAAAGATCCTACAATGAGCAGTTCTTC	CASSTNTPGERSYNEQFF
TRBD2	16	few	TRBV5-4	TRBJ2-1	TGTGCCAGCAACTTGGGGGGCGGGAGGGCCCAGAATGAGCAGTTCTTC	CASNLGGGRAQNEQFF
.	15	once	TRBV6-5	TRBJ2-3	TGTGCCAGCAGTTACTCGGCAGGGATGCCAGATACGCAGTATTTT	CASSYSAGMPDTQYF
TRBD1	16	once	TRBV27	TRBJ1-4	TGTGCCAGCAGTCCCCACCCACAGGGACAGGATGAAAAACTGTTTTTT	CASSPHPQGQDEKLFF
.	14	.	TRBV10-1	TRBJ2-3	TGCGCCAGCAGTGAGCCGGGGGGCAGGGATACGCAGTATTTT	CASSEPGGRDTQYF
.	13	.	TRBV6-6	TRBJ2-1	TGTGCCAGCAGCCCCGGGACTCGCAATGAGCAGTTCTTC	CASSPGTRNEQFF
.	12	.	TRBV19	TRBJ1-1	TGTGCCAGTTTTGGCATGAACACTGAAGCTTTCTTT	CASFGMNTEAFF
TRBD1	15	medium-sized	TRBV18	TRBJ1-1	TGTGCCAGCTCACCCTCTGGGACAGGGAACACTGAAGCTTTCTTT	CASSPSGTGNTEAFF
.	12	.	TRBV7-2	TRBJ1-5	TGTGCCAGCAGCTTAGGTTTGGGGCCCCAGCATTTT	CASSLGLGPQHF
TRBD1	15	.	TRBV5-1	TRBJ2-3	TGCGCCAGCAGCCCCCGGGACAGGGTAACAGATACGCAGTATTTT	CASSPRDRVTDTQYF
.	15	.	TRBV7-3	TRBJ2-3	TGTGCCAGCAGCCGATCCCCGATTCAGACAGATACGCAGTATTTT	CASSRSPIQTDTQYF
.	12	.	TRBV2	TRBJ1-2	TGTGCCAGCAGGGTTCTAGGGGGTGGCTACACCTTC	CASRVLGGGYTF
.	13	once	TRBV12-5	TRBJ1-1	TGTGCTAGTGGCCCGAGGGAGAACACTGAAGCTTTCTTT	CASGPRENTEAFF
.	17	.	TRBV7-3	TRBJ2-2	TGTGCCAGCAGCTTAACGGGGACACCCGCGAACACCGGGGAGCTGTTTTTT	CASSLTGTPANTGELFF
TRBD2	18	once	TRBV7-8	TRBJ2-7	TGTGCCAGCAGCCTCTCTGTGGCGGTAGCGGGAGGAGCGTACGAGCAGTACTTC	CASSLSVAVAGGAYEQYF
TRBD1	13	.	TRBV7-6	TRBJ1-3	TGTGCCAGCAGCTTAGAAGGGGGCAACACCATATATTTT	CASSLEGGNTIYF
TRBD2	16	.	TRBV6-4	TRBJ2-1	TGTGCCAGCAGTGAACGGGGACTAGCGGGAGGGGATGAGCAGTTCTTC	CASSERGLAGGDEQFF
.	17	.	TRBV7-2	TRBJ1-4	TGTGCCAGCAGCTCTCCCGACGCCGGGGTAGCTAATGAAAAACTGTTTTTT	CASSSPDAGVANEKLFF
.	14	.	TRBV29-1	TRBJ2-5	TGCAGCGTTGAAGATCTGATAGTACAAGAGACCCAGTACTTC	CSVEDLIVQETQYF
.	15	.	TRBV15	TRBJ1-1	TGTGCCACCAGCAGAGTGGCCAGGGCCAACACTGAAGCTTTCTTT	CATSRVARANTEAFF
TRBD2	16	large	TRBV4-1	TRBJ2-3	TGCGCCAGCAGCCAAGTGGGGACTAGCGGGAGACACACGCAGTATTTT	CASSQVGTSGRHTQYF
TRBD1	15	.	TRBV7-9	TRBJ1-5	TGTGCCAGCAGCTTCGGGACAGGGGGCAATCAGCCCCAGCATTTT	CASSFGTGGNQPQHF
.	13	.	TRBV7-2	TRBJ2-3	TGTGCCAGCAGACGTGCGGTGGCAGATACGCAGTATTTT	CASRRAVADTQYF
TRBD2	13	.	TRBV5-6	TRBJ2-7	TGTGCCAGCAGGCTAGCGGGAGTATACGAGCAGTACTTC	CASRLAGVYEQYF
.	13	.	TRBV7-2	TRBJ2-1	TGTGCCAGCAGGACTAGCTCCTACAATGAGCAGTTCTTC	CASRTSSYNEQFF
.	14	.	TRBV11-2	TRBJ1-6	TGTGCCAGCAGCGACGACAGTTATAATTCACCCCTCCACTTT	CASSDDSYNSPLHF
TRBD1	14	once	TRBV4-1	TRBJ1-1	TGCGCCAGCAGACAGACAGGGGGGTACACTGAAGCTTTCTTT	CASRQTGGYTEAFF
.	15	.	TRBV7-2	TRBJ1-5	TGTGCCAGCACCCCGGGGGGGTTGAGCAATCAGCCCCAGCATTTT	CASTPGGLSNQPQHF
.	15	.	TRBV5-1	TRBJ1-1	TGCGCCAGCAGCTTGGCCAGGATTAAGAACACTGAAGCTTTCTTT	CASSLARIKNTEAFF
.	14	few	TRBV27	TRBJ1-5	TGTGCCAGCAGGCCCGGGAACGGGAATCAGCCCCAGCATTTT	CASRPGNGNQPQHF